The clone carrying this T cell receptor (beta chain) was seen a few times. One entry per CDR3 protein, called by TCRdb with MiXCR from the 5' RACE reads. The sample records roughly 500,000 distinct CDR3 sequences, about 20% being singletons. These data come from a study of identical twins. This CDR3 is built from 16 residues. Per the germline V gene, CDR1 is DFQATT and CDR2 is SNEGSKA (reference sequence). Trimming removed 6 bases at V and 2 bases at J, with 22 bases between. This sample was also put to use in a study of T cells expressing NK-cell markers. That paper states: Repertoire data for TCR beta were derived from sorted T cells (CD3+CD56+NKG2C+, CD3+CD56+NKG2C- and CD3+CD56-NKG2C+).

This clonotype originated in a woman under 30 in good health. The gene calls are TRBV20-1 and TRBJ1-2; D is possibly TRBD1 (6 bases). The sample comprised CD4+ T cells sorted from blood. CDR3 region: CSAATGSSFRNYGYTF. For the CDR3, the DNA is TGCAGTGCAGCTACAGGGAGTTCTTTTAGGAACTATGGCTACACCTTC.